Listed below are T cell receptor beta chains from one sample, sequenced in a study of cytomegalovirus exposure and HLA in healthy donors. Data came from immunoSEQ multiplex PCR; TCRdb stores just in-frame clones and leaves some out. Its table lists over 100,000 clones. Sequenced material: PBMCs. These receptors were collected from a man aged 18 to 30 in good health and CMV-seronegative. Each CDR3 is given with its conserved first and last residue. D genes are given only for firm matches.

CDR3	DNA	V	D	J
CASSYTGRNTEAFF	TGTGCCAGCAGTTACACAGGGCGGAACACTGAAGCTTTCTTT	TRBV6-5	.	TRBJ1-1
CASSAVSGRTEETQYF	TGTGCCAGCAGTGCCGTATCTGGACGGACAGAAGAGACCCAGTACTTC	TRBV9	.	TRBJ2-5
CASSSRQETPQHF	TGTGCCAGCAGCAGTCGACAGGAGACGCCCCAGCATTTT	TRBV7-9	.	TRBJ1-5
CASSSGGGDQPQHF	TGTGCCAGCAGCTCTGGAGGGGGGGATCAGCCCCAGCATTTT	TRBV5-4	.	TRBJ1-5
CAWSDSYEQYF	TGTGCCTGGAGCGACAGCTACGAGCAGTACTTC	TRBV30	.	TRBJ2-7
CASSQDRGSYEQYF	TGCGCCAGCAGCCAGGACAGGGGGTCCTACGAGCAGTACTTC	TRBV4-3	TRBD1	TRBJ2-7
CASSNLDRAYNEQFF	TGTGCCAGCAGTAATTTGGACAGGGCTTACAATGAGCAGTTCTTC	TRBV9	TRBD1	TRBJ2-1
CASSPGRERGEETQYF	TGTGCCAGCAGCCCCGGGCGGGAGCGAGGAGAAGAGACCCAGTACTTC	TRBV13	TRBD2	TRBJ2-5
CASSLALGAGTEAFF	TGCGCCAGCAGCTTGGCCTTAGGGGCCGGGACTGAAGCTTTCTTT	TRBV5-1	.	TRBJ1-1
CASSVSNGRVETQYF	TGTGCCAGCAGCGTGTCGAACGGGAGGGTGGAGACCCAGTACTTC	TRBV9	TRBD2	TRBJ2-5
CASNPTPSLGGGYTF	TGTGCCAGTAACCCGACACCTAGCCTCGGGGGTGGCTACACCTTC	TRBV19	.	TRBJ1-2
CSVDQGQNTEAFF	TGCAGCGTTGACCAGGGGCAGAACACTGAAGCTTTCTTT	TRBV29-1	.	TRBJ1-1
CASTRTSPSNYGYTF	TGTGCCAGCACCCGTACATCGCCCTCTAACTATGGCTACACCTTC	TRBV7-3	.	TRBJ1-2
CASRDSTGELFF	TGTGCCAGCAGGGACAGCACCGGGGAGCTGTTTTTT	TRBV7-3	.	TRBJ2-2
CASSLTTENTEAFF	TGTGCCAGCTCACTAACGACAGAGAACACTGAAGCTTTCTTT	TRBV18	.	TRBJ1-1
CSAGDRSNQPQHF	TGCAGCGCTGGAGACAGGAGCAATCAGCCCCAGCATTTT	TRBV29-1	.	TRBJ1-5
CASRQGLSTDTQYF	TGTGCCAGCAGACAGGGATTGAGCACAGATACGCAGTATTTT	TRBV27	.	TRBJ2-3
CASSGLPSSSYNEQFF	TGTGCCAGCAGTGGACTACCCTCGAGCTCCTACAATGAGCAGTTCTTC	TRBV6-4	.	TRBJ2-1
CASSLSVTGPNWDRMSNQPQHF	TGTGCCAGCAGTTTATCTGTGACAGGGCCGAATTGGGATCGTATGAGCAATCAGCCCCAGCATTTT	TRBV28	TRBD1	TRBJ1-5
CASASGRTVPYF	TGTGCCAGCGCCAGCGGGAGGACGGTACCGTACTTC	TRBV25-1	TRBD2	TRBJ2-7
CASSLRMGRSMGLYGYTF	TGTGCCAGCAGTCTAAGGATGGGTAGATCTATGGGGCTTTATGGCTACACCTTC	TRBV27	.	TRBJ1-2
CASSLWAGGFTEAFF	TGTGCCAGCAGTTTATGGGCAGGGGGATTCACTGAAGCTTTCTTT	TRBV28	TRBD1	TRBJ1-1
CASSLDSGANVLTF	TGTGCCAGCAGCTTAGACTCTGGGGCCAACGTCCTGACTTTC	TRBV2	.	TRBJ2-6
CASSQTSPEQFF	TGTGCCAGCAGCCAGACTAGCCCTGAGCAGTTCTTC	TRBV11-3	TRBD2	TRBJ2-1
CASSVSGGELFF	TGTGCCAGCAGCGTTTCCGGCGGGGAGCTGTTTTTT	TRBV9	.	TRBJ2-2
CASSVVRQPQHF	TGTGCCAGTAGTGTGGTGAGGCAGCCCCAGCATTTT	TRBV19	.	TRBJ1-5
CASSSTGNVQPQHF	TGTGCCAGCAGTTCTACGGGTAACGTTCAGCCCCAGCATTTT	TRBV28	.	TRBJ1-5
CASSLAGGELFF	TGTGCCAGCAGCTTAGCCGGCGGGGAGCTGTTTTTT	TRBV7-8	.	TRBJ2-2
CASSPRTAASTDTQYF	TGTGCCAGCAGCCCTCGGACAGCAGCTAGCACAGATACGCAGTATTTT	TRBV13	.	TRBJ2-3
CASSPQRDRSYEQYF	TGTGCCAGCTCACCCCAGCGGGACCGCAGCTACGAGCAGTACTTC	TRBV18	TRBD2	TRBJ2-7
CASSLAGTEGYTF	TGTGCCAGCAGCTTAGCCGGGACAGAGGGGTACACCTTC	TRBV7-2	TRBD1	TRBJ1-2
CASSLNPGAYEQYF	TGTGCCAGCAGCTTAAATCCGGGGGCCTACGAGCAGTACTTC	TRBV7-3	.	TRBJ2-7
CASSISPGANEKLFF	TGTGCCAGTAGTATATCCCCAGGGGCTAATGAAAAACTGTTTTTT	TRBV19	.	TRBJ1-4
CASTGSNEGTQYF	TGTGCCAGTACAGGGTCTAATGAAGGTACGCAGTATTTT	TRBV19	.	TRBJ2-3
CSVGASSYEQYF	TGCAGCGTTGGGGCCAGCTCCTACGAGCAGTACTTC	TRBV29-1	.	TRBJ2-7
CASRPGMTEAFF	TGTGCCAGCAGGCCAGGGATGACTGAAGCTTTCTTT	TRBV2	.	TRBJ1-1
CASSPTGGGQFF	TGTGCCAGCTCACCCACCGGCGGGGGGCAGTTCTTC	TRBV18	TRBD2	TRBJ2-1
CASSYAGTGSYEQYF	TGTGCCAGCAGCTACGCAGGGACAGGATCTTACGAGCAGTACTTC	TRBV7-2	TRBD1	TRBJ2-7
CASSTPPGGYTF	TGTGCCAGCAGCACCCCTCCGGGGGGCTACACCTTC	TRBV9	.	TRBJ1-2
CASSLEFTSSYEQYF	TGCGCCAGCAGCTTGGAATTCACCAGCTCCTACGAGCAGTACTTC	TRBV5-1	.	TRBJ2-7
CASSFGDRGRGKLFF	TGTGCCAGCAGTTTTGGGGACAGGGGGCGCGGAAAACTGTTTTTT	TRBV27	TRBD1	TRBJ1-4
CAGKTGIRGNEQFF	TGTGCCGGCAAGACAGGCATAAGGGGGAATGAGCAGTTCTTC	TRBV2	.	TRBJ2-1
CASRKPGTGNEKLFF	TGTGCCAGCAGGAAGCCCGGGACAGGAAATGAAAAACTGTTTTTT	TRBV27	TRBD1	TRBJ1-4
CASSSEVGVTEAFF	TGCGCCAGCAGCTCCGAGGTCGGTGTAACTGAAGCTTTCTTT	TRBV5-1	.	TRBJ1-1
CATNLGGWGSTDTQYF	TGTGCCACCAACCTGGGAGGGTGGGGGAGCACAGATACGCAGTATTTT	TRBV10-3	TRBD2	TRBJ2-3
CASRTGFGSYEQYF	TGTGCCAGCAGGACAGGGTTCGGCTCCTACGAGCAGTACTTC	TRBV6-1	TRBD1	TRBJ2-7
CASSSYSTNQPQHF	TGTGCCAGCAGTTCCTACAGTACCAATCAGCCCCAGCATTTT	TRBV27	.	TRBJ1-5
CASSSPSAAGTQYF	TGTGCCAGCAGCTCCCCCTCGGCAGCAGGGACCCAGTACTTC	TRBV7-9	.	TRBJ2-5
CASSEGQKSTDTQYF	TGTGCCAGCAGCGAGGGACAGAAAAGCACAGATACGCAGTATTTT	TRBV14	TRBD1	TRBJ2-3
CASSLLGTGGDPEAFF	TGTGCCAGCAGCTTACTCGGGACAGGGGGCGACCCTGAAGCTTTCTTT	TRBV7-9	TRBD1	TRBJ1-1
CASSAGTGGSETQYF	TGTGCCAGCAGCGCCGGGACAGGCGGTTCAGAGACCCAGTACTTC	TRBV9	TRBD1	TRBJ2-5
CASSYGAGGGHEQYF	TGTGCCAGCAGTTACGGGGCTGGGGGGGGCCACGAGCAGTACTTC	TRBV6-6	.	TRBJ2-7
CASSQDTSSGANVLTF	TGCGCCAGCAGCCAAGATACTAGCTCTGGGGCCAACGTCCTGACTTTC	TRBV4-3	.	TRBJ2-6
CATSREAAKKETQYF	TGTGCCACCAGCAGAGAGGCAGCGAAAAAGGAGACCCAGTACTTC	TRBV15	.	TRBJ2-5
CASTQSVNTIYF	TGTGCCAGTACTCAGTCTGTGAACACCATATATTTT	TRBV19	.	TRBJ1-3
CASSRQGRQGSLEQYF	TGTGCCAGCAGCCGTCAAGGGCGTCAGGGCAGTCTGGAGCAGTACTTC	TRBV5-4	.	TRBJ2-7
CASSPASGSETQYF	TGCGCCAGCAGCCCGGCTAGCGGGAGTGAGACCCAGTACTTC	TRBV5-1	TRBD2	TRBJ2-5
CASSFGGGATEAFF	TGTGCCAGTAGTTTTGGAGGGGGGGCGACTGAAGCTTTCTTT	TRBV19	.	TRBJ1-1
CASSKVGVPYNEQFF	TGTGCCAGTAGTAAGGTCGGGGTACCGTACAATGAGCAGTTCTTC	TRBV19	.	TRBJ2-1
CAIIQGPGTNYGYTF	TGTGCCATCATTCAGGGTCCAGGCACTAACTATGGCTACACCTTC	TRBV10-3	.	TRBJ1-2